The 30 T cell receptor beta chains listed next were all sequenced from one sample in a study of beta chain features in type 1 diabetes. All of the isolated RNA was reverse transcribed, so expressed TCRB transcripts were sequenced. TCRdb's table, derived via immunoSEQ multiplex PCR, lists solely in-frame clones and lacks some. Of about 900,000 clones listed, 17% are singletons. Sequenced: naive CD4+ T cells from blood. The receptors stem from a woman under 30 in good health.

This clone was found a few times. The rearrangement uses TRBV28 and TRBJ2-7, with 13 bases aligning to TRBD2. The germline V gene encodes CDR1 MDHEN and CDR2 SYDVKM. This CDR3 comprises 16 residues. The V gene end was trimmed by 4 bases and the J gene end by 3 bases; junction bases not matched to a gene: 6. The CDR3 loop is CASSSQGLAGDYEQYF. As DNA, the CDR3 is TGTGCCAGCAGTTCTCAAGGACTAGCGGGAGACTACGAGCAGTACTTC.

The chain recombines TRBV6-5 with TRBJ2-5; 7 bases align to TRBD2. Germline V gene lookup returns CDR1 MNHEY and CDR2 SVGAGI. The CDR3 has 16 residues. V lost 0 bases and J lost 1; bases outside the gene matches: 5. In DNA form, the CDR3 reads TGTGCCAGCAGTTACTCGTACGGGACTATCCAAGAGACCCAGTACTTC. Its protein product is CASSYSYGTIQETQYF.

The chain is built from TRBV14 and TRBJ2-2, with 7 bases aligning to TRBD2. The CDR3 runs to 15 residues. Germline V lookup: CDR1 SGHDN, CDR2 FVKESK. V shed 1 base, J shed 6 bases, and the junction held 5 bases outside the gene matches. The CDR3 coding sequence is TGTGCCAGCAGCCAAGTCGCGGGAGTGCCCGGGGAGCTGTTTTTT. This codes for CASSQVAGVPGELFF. Complete variable domain (other parts from reference TRBV14 and TRBJ2-2): EAGVTQFPSHSVIEKGQTVTLRCDPISGHDNLYWYRRVMGKEIKFLLHFVKESKQDESGMPNNRFLAERTGGTYSTLKVQPAELEDSGVYFCASSQVAGVPGELFFGEGSRLTVL.

V usage is TRBV2 and J usage is TRBJ2-3; D is unclear. CDR3 size: 13 residues. Germline CDR1 and CDR2: SNHLY and FYNNEI. Trimming stripped 7 bases from V and 4 bases from J, with 12 bases between. CDR3 residues: CASNRAGPDTQYF. As DNA, the CDR3 is TGTGCCAGCAACCGAGCTGGGCCAGATACGCAGTATTTT.

This clone was observed a few times. The chain joins TRBV7-9 to TRBJ2-7; 7 nucleotides agree with TRBD2. The ends lost 5 bases at V and 7 bases at J; junction bases unmatched: 11. Germline loops: CDR1 SEHNR, CDR2 FQNEAQ (reference sequence). The CDR3 consists of 14 residues. CDR3 in DNA: TGTGCCAGCAGCCCGACTAGCCGGGCGGGGGAGCAGTACTTC. Amino acid sequence: CASSPTSRAGEQYF.

This clone has just one count. The chain recombines TRBV19 with TRBJ2-7, with TRBD1 as a possible D gene (6 bases). Per germline, CDR1 LNHDA and CDR2 SQIVND (reference sequence). This CDR3 is 15 amino acids long. Trimming removed 0 bases from V and 2 bases from J, with 11 bases in between. CDR3 region: CASSIDFRQAYEQYF. In nucleotides, the CDR3 is TGTGCCAGTAGTATAGATTTCCGACAGGCCTACGAGCAGTACTTC.

This clone turned up a few times. The chain uses TRBV14 and TRBJ2-2; 7 bases fit TRBD1. J was trimmed by 6 bases and V by 4 bases; bases with no gene match: 5. Germline loops: CDR1 SGHDN, CDR2 FVKESK. CDR3 length: 14 residues. CDR3 loop: CASSPDRVSGELFF. The CDR3 DNA sequence: TGTGCCAGCAGCCCCGACAGGGTCTCCGGGGAGCTGTTTTTT.

This clone turned up a few times. The rearrangement links TRBV5-4 to TRBJ1-2; TRBD1 aligns across 7 bases. Trimming took 3 bases from V and 7 from J; bases not matched to a gene: 9. The germline CDR1 and CDR2 sequences are SGHNT and YYREEE (reference sequence). The CDR3 length is 14 residues. CDR3 in DNA: TGTGCCAGCAGCTGGGATAGGACAGGCGGTGGCTACACCTTC. The encoded protein is CASSWDRTGGGYTF.

This clone was recorded many times. Other nucleotide sequences in the sample specify the same CDR3. The chain links TRBV9 to TRBJ2-2; D unclear. The CDR3 extends over 14 amino acids. The germline V gene has CDR1 SGDLS and CDR2 YYNGEE. Trimming cost V 0 bases and J 0 bases, with 3 bases left between them. CDR3 DNA: TGTGCCAGCAGCGTAGCCGCGAACACCGGGGAGCTGTTTTTT. Protein sequence: CASSVAANTGELFF. Looking up the rest from reference TRBV9 and TRBJ2-2 gives the full variable domain: DSGVTQTPKHLITATGQRVTLRCSPRSGDLSVYWYQQSLDQGLQFLIQYYNGEERAKGNILERFSAQQFPDLHSELNLSSLELGDSALYFCASSVAANTGELFFGEGSRLTVL.

This clone turned up a few times. The chain recombines TRBV6-1 with TRBJ2-7; no clear D. CDR1 and CDR2 (germline): MNHNS, SASEGT. This CDR3 is 14 amino acids long. V was trimmed by 1 base and J by 1 base, leaving 8 bases between them. The CDR3 DNA follows: TGTGCCAGCAGTGAAGGGTCTAGGTCCTACGAGCAGTACTTC. It specifies CASSEGSRSYEQYF.

This sequence joins TRBV27 and TRBJ2-7; D might be TRBD2 (5 bases). The V and J ends lost 7 bases and 0 bases respectively, with 10 bases between them. CDR1 and CDR2 (germline): MNHEY, SMNVEV (reference sequence). The CDR3 contains 13 residues. For the CDR3, the DNA is TGTGCCAGCAATAGCGCAAGCTCCTACGAGCAGTACTTC. Translation gives CASNSASSYEQYF.

This clone was counted only a few times. This chain joins TRBV4-2 and TRBJ2-1; D is undetermined. V was shortened by 1 base and J by 12 bases, with 13 bases between the two germline ends. CDR1 is LGHNA, CDR2 YNFKEQ, per germline. CDR3 length: 13 amino acids. In nucleotides, the CDR3 is TGTGCCAGCAGCCAAGTCGGGCACCAATCGCAGTTCTTC. It yields the protein CASSQVGHQSQFF.

J is TRBJ2-5 and V is TRBV6-6; a weak D match, TRBD2 (5 bases). Germline CDR1 reads MNHNY; CDR2 reads SVGAGI (reference sequence). CDR3 length equals 12 residues. V gave up 5 bases and J gave up 5 bases, with 9 bases separating them. CDR3 protein: CASSRRGETQYF. CDR3 sequence (DNA): TGTGCCAGCAGTCGCAGAGGGGAGACCCAGTACTTC.

This clone has more than one count but fewer than ten. The rearrangement links TRBV7-2 to TRBJ2-5; D possibly matches TRBD1 or TRBD2 (5 bases each). CDR3 size: 12 residues. Trimming shortened V by 2 bases and J by 7 bases, and 8 bases separated the two germline ends. Germline-derived CDR1 and CDR2 are SGHTA and FQGNSA. In DNA form, the CDR3 reads TGTGCCAGCAGCTTAAGGGACGGGACCCAGTACTTC. It translates to CASSLRDGTQYF.

The genes are TRBV18 and TRBJ2-5; no reliable D call. This CDR3 contains 14 residues. CDR1 and CDR2 from the germline V gene are KGHSH and LQKENI. Trimming shortened V by 2 bases and J by 4 bases, and 11 bases separated the two germline ends. CDR3: CASSPSSGGETQYF. As DNA, the CDR3 is TGTGCCAGCTCACCATCCTCGGGCGGAGAGACCCAGTACTTC.

In DNA form, the CDR3 reads TGTGCCAGCAGCTTATATAGCGGAGAGTCCTACGAGCAGTACTTC. As protein: CASSLYSGESYEQYF. This chain joins TRBV11-1 and TRBJ2-7; D possibly corresponds to TRBD2 (6 bases). The CDR3 is 15 amino acids. Germline values: CDR1 SGHAT, CDR2 FQDESV (reference sequence). With 2 bases removed from V and 1 base from J, the gap between germline ends came to 12 bases. The full variable domain, rest sourced from reference TRBV11-1 and TRBJ2-7, is EAEVAQSPRYKITEKSQAVAFWCDPISGHATLYWYRQILGQGPELLVQFQDESVVDDSQLPKDRFSAERLKGVDSTLKIQPAELGDSAMYLCASSLYSGESYEQYFGPGTRLTVT.

This rearrangement joins TRBV6-5 to TRBJ1-1; D unclear. Looked up from germline, CDR1 is MNHEY and CDR2 is SVGAGI. The CDR3 extends over 13 amino acids. Trimming pared 7 bases from V and 3 bases from J, leaving 12 bases between. The CDR3 bases are TGTGCCAGCACGGGTCAATCTTACACTGAAGCTTTCTTT. Translation: CASTGQSYTEAFF.

This clone occurred a few times. The chain employs TRBV11-2 and TRBJ2-7; 9 bases are shared with TRBD2. CDR3 length: 15 residues. V dropped 2 bases and J dropped 3; count of bases not matched to a gene: 5. Per the germline V gene, CDR1 is SGHAT and CDR2 is FQNNGV. CDR3 DNA sequence: TGTGCCAGCAGCTTACCGGGACTAGCCTACTACGAGCAGTACTTC. Translated: CASSLPGLAYYEQYF.

This clone was picked up a small number of times. This CDR3 reads CASSLRPMDGYTF. DNA of the CDR3: TGTGCCAGCAGCTTAAGGCCGATGGATGGCTACACCTTC. The rearrangement uses TRBV7-9 and TRBJ1-2; D is unresolved. The CDR3 extends over 13 amino acids. Germline V gene sequence: CDR1 SEHNR, CDR2 FQNEAQ (reference sequence). Trimming removed 2 bases at V and 6 bases at J, with 10 bases between.

This clone was picked up a small number of times. The chain uses TRBV7-2 and TRBJ2-1; 8 bases are shared with TRBD2. Germline assignment: CDR1 SGHTA and CDR2 FQGNSA. The ends lost 6 bases at V and 8 bases at J; junction bases unmatched: 15. This CDR3 contains 16 residues. The DNA for the CDR3 is TGTGCCAGCAGTCCGACCCGGGCTAGCGGGCTTCATGAGCAGTTCTTC. This sequence encodes CASSPTRASGLHEQFF.

This clone was recorded a few times. The V call is TRBV5-1, the J call TRBJ1-1, with unresolved D. This CDR3 spans 14 amino acids. Per the germline V gene, CDR1 is SGHRS and CDR2 is YFSETQ. Between the trimmed V and J ends, which lost 5 bases and 2 bases, there was a span of 13 bases. DNA of the CDR3: TGCGCCAGCAGGATTCTAACAGATAACACTGAAGCTTTCTTT. It codes for CASRILTDNTEAFF.

In its sample, this clone was seen a few times. The CDR3 DNA is TGTGCCAGCAGCTTCCTTGGGGGAAGCACAGATACGCAGTATTTT. Translated: CASSFLGGSTDTQYF. The chain combines TRBV7-9 with TRBJ2-3; perhaps D is TRBD1 or TRBD2 (5 bases each). The CDR3 consists of 15 residues. V was shortened by 3 bases and J by 0 bases, with 10 bases between the two germline ends. Germline CDR1 is SEHNR and CDR2 is FQNEAQ (reference sequence).

This clone was observed a few times. V and J are TRBV4-2 and TRBJ2-5, with TRBD2 matching over 9 bases. The CDR3 contains 16 residues. V gave up 3 bases and J gave up 2 bases; unmatched junction bases: 7. Germline CDR1 LGHNA, CDR2 YNFKEQ. The CDR3 DNA reads as TGTGCCAGCAGCCAGGAACGGGCGGGAGGGCAAGAGACCCAGTACTTC. It is translated as CASSQERAGGQETQYF.

A remark on this clone: Possible read error: a much larger clone is one base away. Other DNA sequences in this sample translate to the same CDR3. V gene TRBV7-2 combines with J gene TRBJ1-5; D not resolved. CDR1 and CDR2 (germline): SGHTA, FQGNSA. The CDR3 length is 12 residues. Trimming stripped 3 bases from V and 5 bases from J, with 5 bases between. The CDR3: CASSLGDQPQHF. The CDR3 DNA is TGTGCCAGCAGCTTGGGAGATCAGCCCCAGCATTTT.

J is TRBJ2-6 and V is TRBV5-6; tentative D call: TRBD2 (5 bases). The CDR3 contains 14 residues. Trimming shortened V by 4 bases and J by 1 base, and 6 bases separated the two germline ends. CDR1 and CDR2 from the germline V gene are SGHDT and YYEEEE. In DNA, the CDR3 is TGTGCCAGCAGCCGAGGGTCTGGGGCCAACGTCCTGACTTTC. Protein product: CASSRGSGANVLTF.

The rearrangement joins TRBV27 to TRBJ2-3; maybe TRBD2 (5 bases). The CDR3 is 14 residues long. Germline V gene sequence: CDR1 MNHEY, CDR2 SMNVEV (reference sequence). V was shortened by 4 bases and J by 2 bases, with 10 bases between the two germline ends. CDR3 sequence (DNA): TGTGCCAGCAGTTCCCCCCTAGCCACAGATACGCAGTATTTT. Its translation is CASSSPLATDTQYF.

This clone has just a few counts. The V gene is TRBV7-2, the J gene TRBJ1-5; 7 nucleotides match TRBD1. This CDR3 has 14 residues. Germline V gives CDR1 SGHTA, CDR2 FQGNSA. The V and J ends lost 1 base and 8 bases, in that order; junction bases with no gene match: 5. The CDR3 coding sequence is TGTGCCAGCAGCTTAGGACAGGGTTTAGAGCCCCAGCATTTT. Its protein product is CASSLGQGLEPQHF.

This clone was seen a few times. The chain is built from TRBV7-9 and TRBJ1-5; 7 bases map to TRBD1. The V gene end was trimmed by 4 bases and the J gene end by 6 bases; junction bases not matched to a gene: 6. Per the germline V gene, CDR1 is SEHNR and CDR2 is FQNEAQ (reference sequence). This CDR3 comprises 14 residues. The CDR3 sequence is CASSSDRLGQPQHF. In nucleotides, the CDR3 is TGTGCCAGCAGCTCGGACAGGTTGGGTCAGCCCCAGCATTTT. The entire variable domain, with the rest obtained from reference TRBV7-9 and TRBJ1-5, is as follows: DTGVSQNPRHKITKRGQNVTFRCDPISEHNRLYWYRQTLGQGPEFLTYFQNEAQLEKSRLLSDRFSAERPKGSFSTLEIQRTEQGDSAMYLCASSSDRLGQPQHFGDGTRLSIL.

A few counts support this clone. The chain links TRBV28 to TRBJ2-4; possibly TRBD1 for D (6 bases). Germline lookup yields CDR1 MDHEN and CDR2 SYDVKM. With 7 bases removed from V and 8 bases from J, the gap between germline ends came to 12 bases. CDR3 length: 12 amino acids. The CDR3 protein is CASKGDGDIQYF. CDR3 nucleotide sequence: TGTGCCAGCAAGGGGGATGGGGACATTCAGTACTTC. Filled out from reference TRBV28 and TRBJ2-4, the complete variable domain reads DVKVTQSSRYLVKRTGEKVFLECVQDMDHENMFWYRQDPGLGLRLIYFSYDVKMKEKGDIPEGYSVSREKKERFSLILESASTNQTSMYLCASKGDGDIQYFGAGTRLSVL.

This clone was detected a few times. V is TRBV29-1 and J is TRBJ2-1; D may be TRBD1 (6 bases). Germline V CDR1 and CDR2: SQVTM, ANQGSEA. This CDR3 is 15 amino acids long. The V gene lost 4 bases and the J gene lost 2 bases, with 15 bases spanning the gap. In DNA form, the CDR3 reads TGCAGCGTTGGAGTGAACAGGGACCCCTACAATGAGCAGTTCTTC. It codes for CSVGVNRDPYNEQFF.